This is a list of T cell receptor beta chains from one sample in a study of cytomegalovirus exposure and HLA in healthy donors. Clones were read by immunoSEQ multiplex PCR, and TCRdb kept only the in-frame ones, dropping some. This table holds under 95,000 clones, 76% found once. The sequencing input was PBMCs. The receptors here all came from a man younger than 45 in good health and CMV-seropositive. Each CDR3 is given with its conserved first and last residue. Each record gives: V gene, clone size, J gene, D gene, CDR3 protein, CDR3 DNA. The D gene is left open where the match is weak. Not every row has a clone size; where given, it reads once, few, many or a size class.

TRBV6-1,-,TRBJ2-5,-,CASSPQQETQYF,TGTGCCAGCAGCCCCCAACAAGAGACCCAGTACTTC
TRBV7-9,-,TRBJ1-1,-,CASSGQTNTEAFF,TGTGCCAGCAGCGGACAGACAAACACTGAAGCTTTCTTT
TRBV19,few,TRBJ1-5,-,CASSIGGQGVVGNQPQHF,TGTGCCAGTAGTATAGGGGGCCAAGGGGTCGTTGGCAATCAGCCCCAGCATTTT
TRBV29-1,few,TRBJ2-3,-,CSVAHTDTQYF,TGCAGCGTTGCCCACACAGATACGCAGTATTTT
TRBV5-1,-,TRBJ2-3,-,CASSVGSTDTQYF,TGCGCCAGCAGCGTCGGGAGCACAGATACGCAGTATTTT
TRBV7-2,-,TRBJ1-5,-,CASSLGQGSGQPQHF,TGTGCCAGCAGCTTAGGGCAGGGGAGCGGTCAGCCCCAGCATTTT
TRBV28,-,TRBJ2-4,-,CASQGPVAKNIQYF,TGTGCCAGTCAGGGGCCAGTAGCCAAAAACATTCAGTACTTC
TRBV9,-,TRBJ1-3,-,CASSGGTSGNTIYF,TGTGCCAGCAGCGGCGGGACTTCTGGAAACACCATATATTTT
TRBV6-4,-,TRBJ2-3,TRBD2,CASSSGGATDTQYF,TGTGCCAGCAGTAGCGGGGGGGCCACAGATACGCAGTATTTT
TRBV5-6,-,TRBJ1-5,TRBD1,CASSRTRQGGNQPQHF,TGTGCCAGCAGCCGCACAAGACAGGGAGGCAATCAGCCCCAGCATTTT
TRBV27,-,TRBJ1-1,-,CASSPGGHRRNTEAFF,TGTGCCAGCAGCCCTGGGGGACACCGGAGGAACACTGAAGCTTTCTTT
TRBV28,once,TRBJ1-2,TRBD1,CASSPRTGKGYTF,TGTGCCAGCAGCCCTAGGACAGGGAAGGGCTACACCTTC
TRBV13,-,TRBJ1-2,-,CASSPDPRGGYTF,TGTGCCAGCAGCCCCGACCCACGGGGGGGCTACACCTTC
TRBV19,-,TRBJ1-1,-,CASTADRNTEAFF,TGTGCCAGTACTGCGGACAGAAACACTGAAGCTTTCTTT
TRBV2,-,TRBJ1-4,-,CASTPDRLGEKLFF,TGTGCCAGCACCCCTGACAGGCTGGGGGAAAAACTGTTTTTT
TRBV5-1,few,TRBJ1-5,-,CASSLDSANQPQHF,TGCGCCAGCAGCTTGGACTCCGCTAATCAGCCCCAGCATTTT
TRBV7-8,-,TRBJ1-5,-,CASSLRGRPQHF,TGTGCCAGCAGCTTAAGGGGTAGGCCCCAGCATTTT
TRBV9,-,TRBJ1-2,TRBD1,CASSGGQGATFYGYTF,TGTGCCAGCAGCGGGGGACAGGGGGCTACTTTCTATGGCTACACCTTC
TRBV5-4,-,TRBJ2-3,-,CASSPSQAHGLDTQYF,TGTGCCAGCAGCCCCTCTCAGGCCCATGGTTTAGATACGCAGTATTTT
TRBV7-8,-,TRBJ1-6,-,CASSSGDSNSPLHF,TGTGCCAGCAGCTCCGGTGACAGCAATTCACCCCTCCACTTT
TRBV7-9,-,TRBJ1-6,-,CASREQGSNSPLHF,TGTGCCAGCAGAGAACAGGGAAGTAATTCACCCCTCCACTTT
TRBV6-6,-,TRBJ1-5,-,CASSYRPDSQSQHF,TGTGCCAGCAGTTACCGTCCGGACAGTCAGTCCCAGCATTTT
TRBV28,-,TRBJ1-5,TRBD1,CASSLQQGISNQPQHF,TGTGCCAGCAGCCTTCAACAGGGGATTAGCAATCAGCCCCAGCATTTT
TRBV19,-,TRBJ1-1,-,CASSSPGAMNTEAFF,TGTGCCAGTAGTAGTCCAGGGGCAATGAACACTGAAGCTTTCTTT
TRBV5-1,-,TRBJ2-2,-,CASSVEGVGGELFF,TGCGCCAGCAGTGTTGAGGGGGTTGGCGGGGAGCTGTTTTTT
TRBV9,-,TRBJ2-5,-,CASSLLPQRAWETQYF,TGTGCCAGCAGCCTCCTACCTCAGAGGGCGTGGGAGACCCAGTACTTC
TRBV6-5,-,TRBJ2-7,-,CASRTSLYEQYF,TGTGCCAGCCGGACAAGCCTCTACGAGCAGTACTTC
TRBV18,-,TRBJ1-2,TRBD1,CASSPLTGTEDYGYTF,TGTGCCAGCTCACCATTGACCGGGACAGAAGACTATGGCTACACCTTC